The 6 T cell receptor beta chains listed next were all sequenced from one sample in a study of memory CD4+ T cells and cytomegalovirus serostatus (dated by TCRdb to between 2018 and 2020). Single viable CD3+CD4+CD8-CD45RO+ cells were sorted as memory CD4+ T cells on a FACSAria II. The library came from the immunoSEQ multiplex PCR assay. TCRdb retrieved this table from immuneACCESS and kept in-frame rearrangements only. Not all clones are present; in checked studies, unresolved V genes account for under half, and no reason is known for the remainder. Across this sample there are about 40,000 clones, with less than 80% seen only once. The top ten clones comprise roughly 6.5% of the sample. Sequencing input: memory CD4+ T cells from blood. These receptors were obtained from an adult in good health and CMV-seronegative.

This chain links TRBV5-1 with TRBJ1-1; D is uncertain. The V end was cut by 2 bases, the J end by 5 bases, with 13 bases between. The CDR3 has 14 amino acids. CDR1 is SGHRS, CDR2 YFSETQ, per germline. The CDR3 bases are TGCGCCAGCAGCTTCGACCCCGGGCAAACTGAAGCTTTCTTT. The encoded protein is CASSFDPGQTEAFF.

V gene TRBV7-9 combines with J gene TRBJ2-7; D not resolved. CDR1 is SEHNR and CDR2 is FQNEAQ in the germline V gene (reference sequence). V was shortened by 4 bases and J by 2 bases, with 12 bases between the two germline ends. The CDR3 runs 14 residues. The CDR3 region is CASSSAEPPYEQYF. The CDR3 DNA sequence: TGTGCCAGCAGCTCCGCAGAACCCCCCTACGAGCAGTACTTC.

The chain is built from TRBV7-2 and TRBJ1-5; D remains ambiguous. Germline V gene data show CDR1 as SGHTA and CDR2 as FQGNSA. The V and J ends lost 3 bases and 5 bases respectively, with 8 bases between them. This CDR3 has 13 residues. The CDR3 sequence is CASSFRVDQPQHF. In nucleotides, the CDR3 is TGTGCCAGCAGCTTCCGGGTCGATCAGCCCCAGCATTTT.

The chain has TRBV7-2 and TRBJ1-1; D uncertain. This CDR3 is built from 15 residues. Germline CDR1 and CDR2: SGHTA and FQGNSA. Trimming shortened V by 1 base and J by 1 base, and 10 bases separated the two germline ends. The CDR3 is CASSLGGGSNTEAFF. The CDR3 region has the DNA TGTGCCAGCAGCTTAGGGGGAGGGTCGAACACTGAAGCTTTCTTT. Variable domain in full (rest from reference TRBV7-2 and TRBJ1-1): GAGVSQSPSNKVTEKGKDVELRCDPISGHTALYWYRQSLGQGLEFLIYFQGNSAPDKSGLPSDRFSAERTGGSVSTLTIQRTQQEDSAVYLCASSLGGGSNTEAFFGQGTRLTVV.

CDR3 DNA sequence: TGTGCCAGCAGTTTAGGGACAGGGGCCACTGAAGCTTTCTTT. Translation: CASSLGTGATEAFF. The chain joins TRBV27 to TRBJ1-1; 10 nucleotides match TRBD1. V lost 2 bases and J lost 4; bases outside the gene matches: 1. The CDR3 loop spans 14 amino acids. Germline-derived CDR1 and CDR2 are MNHEY and SMNVEV (reference sequence).

The chain couples TRBV30 to TRBJ2-2, with D perhaps matching TRBD1 (5 bases). This CDR3 is built from 16 residues. In germline, CDR1 is GTSNPN, CDR2 SVGIG (reference sequence). The V gene lost 0 bases and the J gene lost 5 bases, with 16 bases spanning the gap. CDR3 sequence: CAWSVPFDSMTGELFF. CDR3 coding DNA: TGTGCCTGGAGTGTACCGTTCGACAGTATGACCGGGGAGCTGTTTTTT. Looking up the rest from reference TRBV30 and TRBJ2-2 gives the full variable domain: SQTIHQWPATLVQPVGSPLSLECTVEGTSNPNLYWYRQAAGRGLQLLFYSVGIGQISSEVPQNLSASRPQDRQFILSSKKLLLSDSGFYLCAWSVPFDSMTGELFFGEGSRLTVL.